Following are 26 T cell receptor beta chains from one sample sequenced in a study of regulatory T cells in long-lasting Graves disease. Sequencing libraries for TCR beta were prepared with iRepertoire HTBI primers and Arm-PCR of CDR3 regions. Each CDR3 protein is one row after TCRdb ran MiXCR on the multiplex PCR reads. The sample lists 520,000 or so distinct CDR3 sequences, 12% occurring once. Time point described: newly diagnosed GD, antithyroid drugs for less than 3 months. The TCR library used RNA extracted from PBMCs. The same sample was also studied in work on T cells in Graves' hyperthyroidism and ophthalmopathy.

Sequences were derived from peripheral blood mononuclear cells (PBMCs), sampled at new diagnosis, from a patient treated with antithyroid drugs. These receptors all come from a woman aged 30 to 39 with Graves disease.

Concerning this clonotype itself: A far larger clone is one nucleotide away, so this likely arose from a read error. V is TRBV2 and J is TRBJ2-5; 14 bases fit TRBD2. The DNA matches TRBJ2-1 better at its end, which makes the J call doubtful. CDR3 length: 17 amino acids. Germline V gene data show CDR1 as SNHLY and CDR2 as FYNNEI. The CDR3: CAGRLGTSGRVYNEQFF. In nucleotides, the CDR3 is TGTGCCGGCAGGCTAGGGACTAGCGGGAGAGTTTACAATGAGCAGTTCTTC.

This clonotype was observed a few times. The V call is TRBV4-3, the J call TRBJ2-1; 9 bases fit TRBD2. J was trimmed by 0 bases and V by 4 bases; bases with no gene match: 7. Looked up from germline, CDR1 is LGHNA and CDR2 is YSLEER. The CDR3 runs to 17 residues. DNA for the CDR3: TGCGCCAGCAGCCGAGGGCCTAGCGGGACCTCCTACAATGAGCAGTTCTTC. Translation: CASSRGPSGTSYNEQFF.

This clonotype has a count of ten or more. The chain joins TRBV7-2 to TRBJ2-1, with a weak D call TRBD1 (5 bases). Per germline, CDR1 SGHTA and CDR2 FQGNSA. The CDR3 runs 15 residues. V gave up 5 bases and J gave up 3 bases, with 14 bases separating them. The CDR3 nucleotides read TGTGCCAGCAGCCGACAGATCCAGGGCTACAATGAGCAGTTCTTC. It yields the protein CASSRQIQGYNEQFF.

This clonotype showed up just a few times. This chain connects TRBV10-2 to TRBJ1-2, with 8 bases identical to TRBD1. Germline values: CDR1 WSHSY, CDR2 SAAADI. The junction had 15 bases not matched to a gene; V was cut back by 8 bases and J by 4 bases. The CDR3 runs to 16 residues. CDR3 sequence: CASYGTGGGGFYGYTF. DNA for the CDR3: TGCGCCAGCTATGGGACAGGCGGAGGCGGATTCTATGGCTACACCTTC.

The chain uses TRBV30 and TRBJ1-1; no clear D. The ends were cut back, 2 bases at V and 5 bases at J, with 6 bases in the middle. CDR1 is GTSNPN and CDR2 is SVGIG in the germline V gene (reference sequence). The CDR3 has 11 amino acids. CDR3 bases: TGTGCCTGGAGTTTCGTGACTGAAGCTTTCTTT. This sequence encodes CAWSFVTEAFF. The full variable domain, with the rest looked up from reference TRBV30 and TRBJ1-1, is SQTIHQWPATLVQPVGSPLSLECTVEGTSNPNLYWYRQAAGRGLQLLFYSVGIGQISSEVPQNLSASRPQDRQFILSSKKLLLSDSGFYLCAWSFVTEAFFGQGTRLTVV.

This clonotype has more than one count but fewer than ten. This chain connects TRBV7-2 to TRBJ2-7; D possibly corresponds to TRBD2 (5 bases). Germline-derived CDR1 and CDR2 are SGHTA and FQGNSA. This CDR3 contains 15 residues. Trimming stripped 4 bases from V and 3 bases from J, with 16 bases between. The CDR3 region is CASSSQADPLYEQYF. In DNA form, the CDR3 reads TGTGCCAGCAGCTCCCAAGCGGACCCCCTCTACGAGCAGTACTTC.

This clonotype was counted many times. The chain has TRBV11-3 and TRBJ2-2; the match to TRBD1 covers 8 bases. The CDR3 is made up of 17 amino acids. Trimming took 7 bases from V and 4 from J; bases not matched to a gene: 14. Germline V lookup: CDR1 SGHNT, CDR2 YENEEA. CDR3 nucleotide sequence: TGTGCCAGCACCCTAACGATGGGACAGGCTCCCACCGGGGAGCTGTTTTTT. As protein: CASTLTMGQAPTGELFF.

This clonotype was observed a few times. This chain links TRBV28 with TRBJ2-7, with D perhaps matching TRBD1 or TRBD2 (6 bases each). Germline V gives CDR1 MDHEN, CDR2 SYDVKM. Trimming left V 2 bases short and J 0 bases short, with 8 bases between. The CDR3 length is 14 residues. The chain's CDR3 is CASSLPGASYEQYF. CDR3 coding DNA: TGTGCCAGCAGTTTACCGGGGGCCTCCTACGAGCAGTACTTC.

This clonotype was seen repeatedly, ten times or more. The chain is built from TRBV3-1 and TRBJ2-3; D may be TRBD2 (6 bases). The germline V gene encodes CDR1 LGHDT and CDR2 YNNKEL (reference sequence). CDR3 length: 16 amino acids. Trimming cost V 1 base and J 0 bases, with 11 bases left between them. The CDR3 region has the DNA TGTGCCAGCAGCCAAGCTCCTAGCGTCAGCACAGATACGCAGTATTTT. It is translated as CASSQAPSVSTDTQYF.

The CDR3 sequence is CSARDRRLAGEYGTQYF. The CDR3 DNA follows: TGCAGTGCTAGAGATCGGAGGTTAGCGGGAGAGTATGGGACCCAGTACTTC. The chain couples TRBV20-1 to TRBJ2-5; 9 bases fit TRBD2. Trimming removed 0 bases from V and 7 bases from J; junction bases left unmatched: 15. Looked up from germline, CDR1 is DFQATT and CDR2 is SNEGSKA (reference sequence). The CDR3 length is 17 residues.

The V gene is TRBV20-1, the J gene TRBJ1-1; D possibly corresponds to TRBD1 (5 bases). Looked up from germline, CDR1 is DFQATT and CDR2 is SNEGSKA (reference sequence). Trimming removed 6 bases from V and 4 bases from J, with 18 bases in between. This CDR3 comprises 14 residues. CDR3: CSAPGLVASTEAFF. In DNA, the CDR3 is TGCAGTGCCCCAGGGTTAGTAGCGAGCACTGAAGCTTTCTTT.

This clonotype was seen once. The chain combines TRBV5-1 with TRBJ2-7, with D uncertain. Trimming removed 0 bases from V and 6 bases from J, with 13 bases in between. CDR3 length: 14 amino acids. The germline V gene has CDR1 SGHRS and CDR2 YFSETQ. The CDR3 sequence is CASSLGRSMGEQYF. CDR3 DNA sequence: TGCGCCAGCAGCTTGGGGCGGAGCATGGGCGAGCAGTACTTC. The variable domain in full, completed from reference TRBV5-1 and TRBJ2-7, reads KAGVTQTPRYLIKTRGQQVTLSCSPISGHRSVSWYQQTPGQGLQFLFEYFSETQRNKGNFPGRFSGRQFSNSRSEMNVSTLELGDSALYLCASSLGRSMGEQYFGPGTRLTVT.

This clonotype was counted only a few times. This chain connects TRBV29-1 to TRBJ1-1; D perhaps matches TRBD1 (5 bases). CDR3 length: 13 amino acids. Germline V gives CDR1 SQVTM, CDR2 ANQGSEA. V was clipped by 4 bases and J by 2 bases, with 11 bases between them. CDR3 residues: CSVARGQNTEAFF. In DNA form, the CDR3 reads TGCAGCGTTGCCCGAGGACAAAACACTGAAGCTTTCTTT.

This clonotype was observed many times. V usage is TRBV5-5 and J usage is TRBJ2-5; D remains ambiguous. CDR1 and CDR2 (germline): SGHKS, YYEKEE (reference sequence). Trimming left V 1 base short and J 8 bases short, with 9 bases between. This CDR3 region has 12 residues. CDR3: CASSLHSRTQYF. CDR3 nucleotides: TGTGCCAGCAGCTTGCATAGCCGAACCCAGTACTTC.

The chain links TRBV30 to TRBJ1-5; D unclear. Germline CDR1 is GTSNPN and CDR2 is SVGIG (reference sequence). The CDR3 has 16 residues. V lost 2 bases to trimming and J lost 0 bases, with 14 bases between them. Here the CDR3 reads CAWSPTGRASNQPQHF. CDR3 in DNA: TGTGCCTGGAGTCCTACCGGGCGGGCTAGCAATCAGCCCCAGCATTTT.

In this sample, this clonotype turned up many times. A junction end diverges from the germline sequence, so it may reflect a read error. The gene calls are TRBV18 and TRBJ1-1; no definite D call. Per the germline V gene, CDR1 is KGHSH and CDR2 is LQKENI. The CDR3 runs 14 residues. The CDR3 DNA sequence: TGTGCCAGCTCAGGTTTAATTGGTAGGACTGAAGCTTCCTTT. Residues: CASSGLIGRTEASF. Combining the CDR3 with reference TRBV18 and TRBJ1-1 gives the whole variable domain NAGVMQNPRHLVRRRGQEARLRCSPMKGHSHVYWYRQLPEEGLKFMVYLQKENIIDESGMPKERFSAEFPKEGPSILRIQQVVRGDSAAYFCASSGLIGRTEASFGQGTRLTVV.

This clonotype appeared a few times. The chain is built from TRBV19 and TRBJ2-1; unclear D gene. CDR1 is LNHDA, CDR2 SQIVND, per germline (reference sequence). The CDR3 sequence is 15 residues long. Trimming removed 3 bases at V and 3 bases at J, with 12 bases between. The CDR3 coding sequence is TGTGCCAGTAGTATGGAATTTCTGGACTACAATGAGCAGTTCTTC. Residues: CASSMEFLDYNEQFF.

The table lists this clonotype with many counts. The chain has TRBV10-3 and TRBJ2-7; TRBD2 agrees at 7 bases. The CDR3 totals 14 residues. The germline V gene has CDR1 ENHRY and CDR2 SYGVKD. After removal of 3 bases from V and 10 bases from J, the junction contained 12 bases not matched to a gene. In DNA form, the CDR3 reads TGTGCCATCAGTGAAGGAAACGGGGACTACGGACAGTACTTC. It specifies CAISEGNGDYGQYF.

This clonotype was counted ten times or more. This chain links TRBV3-1 with TRBJ2-3; TRBD1 might be the D (5 bases). Germline V gene sequence: CDR1 LGHDT, CDR2 YNNKEL (reference sequence). Trimming pared 5 bases from V and 4 bases from J, leaving 19 bases between. CDR3 length: 16 amino acids. As DNA, the CDR3 is TGTGCCAGCAGCAGCAAAAAGGGGTCTCAAGCAGATACGCAGTATTTT. This sequence encodes CASSSKKGSQADTQYF.

Ten or more counts support this clonotype. The rearrangement uses TRBV2 and TRBJ2-1, with TRBD1 as a possible D gene (5 bases). CDR3 length: 14 residues. The germline V gene has CDR1 SNHLY and CDR2 FYNNEI. The V end lost 4 bases, the J end lost 7 bases, and 14 bases lay between the germline ends. The CDR3, as DNA: TGTGCCAGCAGTGCAGGGAAGTTCCGGAATGAGCAGTTCTTC. Translated: CASSAGKFRNEQFF.

This clonotype was seen repeatedly, ten times or more. V gene TRBV30 combines with J gene TRBJ1-1, with 9 bases identical to TRBD1. The CDR3 spans 14 residues. Looked up from germline, CDR1 is GTSNPN and CDR2 is SVGIG (reference sequence). J lost 4 bases, V lost 5 bases, and 8 bases had no gene match. The CDR3 loop reads CAWGNRGQTTEAFF. CDR3 nucleotides: TGTGCCTGGGGGAACAGGGGGCAAACCACTGAAGCTTTCTTT.

This clonotype was counted at least ten times. This chain connects TRBV16 to TRBJ1-2; TRBD1 agrees at 8 bases. The CDR3 runs to 14 residues. V lost 2 bases, J lost 2 bases, and 1 base stayed unmatched. Germline CDR1 KGHSY, CDR2 FQNENV. CDR3 loop: CASSQTGGNYGYTF. CDR3 in DNA: TGTGCCAGCAGCCAAACAGGGGGGAACTATGGCTACACCTTC. Supplemented by reference TRBV16 and TRBJ1-2, the full variable domain reads GEEVAQTPKHLVRGEGQKAKLYCAPIKGHSYVFWYQQVLKNEFKFLISFQNENVFDETGMPKERFSAKCLPNSPCSLEIQATKLEDSAVYFCASSQTGGNYGYTFGSGTRLTVV.

The gene calls are TRBV7-9 and TRBJ1-4; the D is unclear. The CDR3 has 16 amino acids. CDR1 SEHNR and CDR2 FQNEAQ come from the germline V gene (reference sequence). V was clipped by 5 bases and J by 8 bases, with 21 bases between them. CDR3 sequence reads: CASSARDLPAEEKLFF. In nucleotides, the CDR3 is TGTGCCAGCAGCGCCCGAGACCTTCCGGCCGAGGAAAAACTGTTTTTT.

The sample holds many counts of this clonotype. The chain links TRBV2 to TRBJ2-1; no definite D call. The V end lost 6 bases, the J end lost 9 bases, and 12 bases lay between the germline ends. The CDR3 is 12 residues long. The germline CDR1 and CDR2 sequences are SNHLY and FYNNEI. In DNA, the CDR3 is TGTGCCAGCAGGGTGAACTACCTTGAGCAGTTCTTC. As protein: CASRVNYLEQFF.

The chain is built from TRBV2 and TRBJ2-3; TRBD2 matches 15 bases. Germline values: CDR1 SNHLY, CDR2 FYNNEI. J gave up 3 bases and V 2 bases, and 9 bases lay outside the gene matches. CDR3 length equals 19 residues. The CDR3 sequence: CASSEPWGLAGGRTDTQYF. In DNA form, the CDR3 reads TGTGCCAGCAGTGAACCGTGGGGACTAGCGGGAGGCCGAACAGATACGCAGTATTTT.

This clonotype appeared many times. The chain uses TRBV2 and TRBJ2-7; 11 nucleotides agree with TRBD2. With 3 bases clipped from V and 4 bases from J, the junction kept 8 bases outside the gene matches. Per the germline V gene, CDR1 is SNHLY and CDR2 is FYNNEI. The CDR3 runs to 16 residues. CDR3 sequence: CASSDGLAGGTYEQYF. The CDR3 bases are TGTGCCAGCAGTGATGGGCTAGCGGGAGGAACGTACGAGCAGTACTTC. Variable domain in full (rest from reference TRBV2 and TRBJ2-7): EPEVTQTPSHQVTQMGQEVILRCVPISNHLYFYWYRQILGQKVEFLVSFYNNEISEKSEIFDDQFSVERPDGSNFTLKIRSTKLEDSAMYFCASSDGLAGGTYEQYFGPGTRLTVT.